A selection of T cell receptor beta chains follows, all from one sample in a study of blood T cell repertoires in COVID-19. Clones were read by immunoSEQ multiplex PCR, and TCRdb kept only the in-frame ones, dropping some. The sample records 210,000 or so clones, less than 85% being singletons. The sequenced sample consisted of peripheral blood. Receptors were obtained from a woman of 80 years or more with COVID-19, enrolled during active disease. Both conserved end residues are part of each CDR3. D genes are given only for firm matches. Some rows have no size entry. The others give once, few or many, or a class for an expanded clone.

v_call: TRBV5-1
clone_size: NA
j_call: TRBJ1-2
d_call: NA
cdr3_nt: TGCGCCAGCAGCTTGAGAGGACTCCAAGAAGGCTACACCTTC
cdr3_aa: CASSLRGLQEGYTF

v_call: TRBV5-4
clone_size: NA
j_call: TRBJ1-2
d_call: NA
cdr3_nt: TGTGCCAGCAGCCTGGGACAAAACTATGGCTACACCTTC
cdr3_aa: CASSLGQNYGYTF

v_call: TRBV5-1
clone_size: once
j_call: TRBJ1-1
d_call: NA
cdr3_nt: TGCGCCAGCAGCTTTGGGAGGGTTGAGACTGAAGCTTTCTTT
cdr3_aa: CASSFGRVETEAFF

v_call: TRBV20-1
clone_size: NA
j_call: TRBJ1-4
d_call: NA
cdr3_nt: TGCAGTGCTAGTCAGGCTCCAGGCGAAAAACTGTTTTTT
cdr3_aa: CSASQAPGEKLFF

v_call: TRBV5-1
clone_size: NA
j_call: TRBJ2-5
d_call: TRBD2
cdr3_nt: TGCGCCAGCAGCTTGGTAGCGGGAGGGGGAGAGACCCAGTACTTC
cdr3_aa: CASSLVAGGGETQYF

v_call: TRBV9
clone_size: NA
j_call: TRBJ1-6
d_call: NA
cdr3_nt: TGTGCCAGCAGCGGTGGGGGGGCAGGGACAAGTTCAACCTCCTATAATTCACCCCTCCACTTT
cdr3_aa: CASSGGGAGTSSTSYNSPLHF

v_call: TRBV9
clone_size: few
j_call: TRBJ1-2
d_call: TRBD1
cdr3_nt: TGTGCCAGCAGCTCCCTCGGGACAGCGATGATCTATGGCTACACCTTC
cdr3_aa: CASSSLGTAMIYGYTF

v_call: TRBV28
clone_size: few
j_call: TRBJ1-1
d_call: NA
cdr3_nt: TGTGCCAGCAGCACCGCTACTGGGGGGACTGAAGCTTTCTTT
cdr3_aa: CASSTATGGTEAFF

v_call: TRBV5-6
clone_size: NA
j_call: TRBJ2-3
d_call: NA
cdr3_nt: TGTGCCAGCAGCTTGTCTGGGCTAGCGCGAGATACGCAGTATTTT
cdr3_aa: CASSLSGLARDTQYF

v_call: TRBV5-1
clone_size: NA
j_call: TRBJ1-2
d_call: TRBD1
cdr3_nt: TGCGCCAGCAGCTCAGGACAGGACGCTCCTGGCTACACCTTC
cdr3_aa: CASSSGQDAPGYTF

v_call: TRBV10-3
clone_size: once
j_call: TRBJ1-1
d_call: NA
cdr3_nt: TGTGCCATCAGTGAGTCCCGCGGACTCCGTGTAGCTTTCTTT
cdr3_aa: CAISESRGLRVAFF

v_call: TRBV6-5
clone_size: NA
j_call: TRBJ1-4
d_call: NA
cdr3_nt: TGTGCCAGCAGTTTGGGCTTGAAGAATATTCTTGAAAAACTGTTTTTT
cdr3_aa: CASSLGLKNILEKLFF

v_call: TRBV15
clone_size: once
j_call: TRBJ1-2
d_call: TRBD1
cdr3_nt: TGTGCCACCAGCAGAGCCCAGGGGGCGCTTCCCCGTTTC
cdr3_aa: CATSRAQGALPRF

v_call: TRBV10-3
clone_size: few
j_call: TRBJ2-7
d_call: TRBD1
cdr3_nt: TGTGCCATCAGTGAGTCGATAAGGGACAGGGTCTACGAGCAGTACTTC
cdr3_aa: CAISESIRDRVYEQYF

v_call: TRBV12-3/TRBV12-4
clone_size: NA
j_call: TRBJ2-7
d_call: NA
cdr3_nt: TGTGCCAGCAGTTTCGGGGGCTACGAGCAGTACTTC
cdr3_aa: CASSFGGYEQYF

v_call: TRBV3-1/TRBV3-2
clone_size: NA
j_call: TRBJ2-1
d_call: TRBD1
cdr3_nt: TGTGCCAGCAGCCAAGGGCGCGGACAGGGGGCTATGTTCTTC
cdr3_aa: CASSQGRGQGAMFF

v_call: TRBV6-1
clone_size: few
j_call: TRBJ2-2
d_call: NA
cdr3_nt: TGTGCCAGCAGTGAAGCTGGAGAGACCGGGGAGCTGTTTTTT
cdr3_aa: CASSEAGETGELFF

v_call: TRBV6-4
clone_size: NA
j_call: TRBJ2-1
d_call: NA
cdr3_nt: TGTGCCAGCAGTGTGGAGTACTCCTACAATGAGCAGTTCTTC
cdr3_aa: CASSVEYSYNEQFF

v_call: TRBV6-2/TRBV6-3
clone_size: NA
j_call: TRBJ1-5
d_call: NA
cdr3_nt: TGTGCCAGCAGCCCTACAGGGACCCCCGGGGAGCCCCAGCATTTT
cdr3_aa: CASSPTGTPGEPQHF

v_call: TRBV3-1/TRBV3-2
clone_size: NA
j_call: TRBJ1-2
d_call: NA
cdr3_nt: TGTGCCAGCAGCCAGATAGCTAACTATGGCTACACCTTC
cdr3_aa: CASSQIANYGYTF

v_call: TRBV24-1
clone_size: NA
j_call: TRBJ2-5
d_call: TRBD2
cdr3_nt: TGTGCCACCAGTGCCGTGGGAGGGGTCGGGACCCAGTACTTC
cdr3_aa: CATSAVGGVGTQYF

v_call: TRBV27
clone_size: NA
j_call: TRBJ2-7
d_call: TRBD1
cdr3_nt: TGTGCCAGCAGTTTCTTCCCGGGACAGGGGCGATCCGAGCAGTACTTC
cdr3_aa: CASSFFPGQGRSEQYF

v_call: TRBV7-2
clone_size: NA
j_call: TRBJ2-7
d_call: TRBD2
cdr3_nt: TGTGCCAGCAGCTTAAACCTAGCGGAGCCCTACGAGCAGTACTTC
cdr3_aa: CASSLNLAEPYEQYF

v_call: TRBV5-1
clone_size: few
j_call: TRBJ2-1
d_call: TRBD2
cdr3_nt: TGCGCCAGCAGCCCCATGGAGAGAGCGGGGTCGGTGTTCTTC
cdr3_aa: CASSPMERAGSVFF

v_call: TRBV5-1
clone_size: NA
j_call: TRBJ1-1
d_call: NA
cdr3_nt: TGCGCCAGCAGCTTGGGTGCAGGCCTGAACACTGAAGCTTTCTTT
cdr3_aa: CASSLGAGLNTEAFF

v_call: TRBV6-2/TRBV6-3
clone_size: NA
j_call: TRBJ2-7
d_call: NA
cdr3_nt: TGTGCCAGCAGTTACGGGCGCATAGCCTACGAGCAGTACTTC
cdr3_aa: CASSYGRIAYEQYF

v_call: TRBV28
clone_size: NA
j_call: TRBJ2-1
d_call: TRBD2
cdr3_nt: TGTGCCAGCAGTCGCACTAGCGCTTATAGTATGAATGAGCAGTTCTTC
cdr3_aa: CASSRTSAYSMNEQFF

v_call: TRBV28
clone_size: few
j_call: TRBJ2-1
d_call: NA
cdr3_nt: TGTGCCAGCAGGGTAGGTAGGGAACAGGGATATGAGCAGTTCTTC
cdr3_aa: CASRVGREQGYEQFF

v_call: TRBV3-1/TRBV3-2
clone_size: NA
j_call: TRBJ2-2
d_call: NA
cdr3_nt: TGTGCCAGCAGTTTTCATGAGACCGGGGAGCTGTTTTTT
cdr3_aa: CASSFHETGELFF

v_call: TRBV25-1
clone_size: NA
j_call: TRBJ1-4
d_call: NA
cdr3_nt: TGTGCCAGCAGTGACGTGGCCCTCGGGGATGAAAAACTGTTTTTT
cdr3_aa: CASSDVALGDEKLFF

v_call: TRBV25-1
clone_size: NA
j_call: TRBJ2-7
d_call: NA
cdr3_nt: TGTGCCAGCAGTGAAGGGGCGTACTTTGAGCAGTACTTC
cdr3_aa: CASSEGAYFEQYF

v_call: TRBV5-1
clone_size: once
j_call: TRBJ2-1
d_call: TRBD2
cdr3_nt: TGCGCCAGCACCCTTGGGGTAGCGGGGGGCAGTAATGAGCAGTTCTTC
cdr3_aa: CASTLGVAGGSNEQFF

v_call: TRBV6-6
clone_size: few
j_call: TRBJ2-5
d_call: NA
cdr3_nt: TGTGCCAGCAGTTACTCGAAGGGGGTGCAAGAGACCCAGTACTTC
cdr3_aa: CASSYSKGVQETQYF

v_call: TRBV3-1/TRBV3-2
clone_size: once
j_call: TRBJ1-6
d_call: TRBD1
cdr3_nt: TGTGCCAGCAGCCAAGCAGGGGGACAGACTAATTCACCCCTCCACTTT
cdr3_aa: CASSQAGGQTNSPLHF

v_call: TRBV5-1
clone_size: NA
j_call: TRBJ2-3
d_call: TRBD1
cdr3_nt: TGCGCCAGCAGCTCGGGACAGGGGGCGCCCGATACGCAGTATTTT
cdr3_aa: CASSSGQGAPDTQYF

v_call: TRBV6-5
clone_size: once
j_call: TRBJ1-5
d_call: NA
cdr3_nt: TGTGCCAGCAGTCCCCGTAGCAATCAGCCCCAGCATTTT
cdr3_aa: CASSPRSNQPQHF

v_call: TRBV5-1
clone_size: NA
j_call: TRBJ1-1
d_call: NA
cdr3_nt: TGCGCCAGCAGCTTGGCAGGGGACACTGAAGCTTTCTTT
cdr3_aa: CASSLAGDTEAFF

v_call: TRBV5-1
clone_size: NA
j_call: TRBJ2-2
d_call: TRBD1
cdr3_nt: TGCGCCAGCAGCCCGGAGGGACAGGGTAGGACCGGGGAGCTGTTTTTT
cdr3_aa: CASSPEGQGRTGELFF

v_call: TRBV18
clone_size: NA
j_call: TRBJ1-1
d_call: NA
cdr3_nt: TGTGCCAGCTCACCCCGGGATGGGAACACTGAAGCTTTCTTT
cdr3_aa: CASSPRDGNTEAFF

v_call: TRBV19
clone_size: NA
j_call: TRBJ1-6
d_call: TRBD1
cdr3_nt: TGTGCCAGTAGCGACAGGGGAGAGAATTCACCCCTCCACTTT
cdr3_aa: CASSDRGENSPLHF

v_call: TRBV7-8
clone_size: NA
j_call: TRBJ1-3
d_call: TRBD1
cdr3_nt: TGTGCCAGCAGCTTAGCACCGGGACAGGTGGTTGGAAACACCATATATTTT
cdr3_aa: CASSLAPGQVVGNTIYF

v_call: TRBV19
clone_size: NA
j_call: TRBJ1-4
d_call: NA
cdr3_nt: TGTGCCAGTAGTGGTAGTCACGGTGGTGAAAAACTGTTTTTT
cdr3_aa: CASSGSHGGEKLFF

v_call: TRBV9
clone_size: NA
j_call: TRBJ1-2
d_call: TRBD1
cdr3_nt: TGTGCCAGCAGCGTAGAGTACAGGGGCTATGGCTACACCTTC
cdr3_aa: CASSVEYRGYGYTF

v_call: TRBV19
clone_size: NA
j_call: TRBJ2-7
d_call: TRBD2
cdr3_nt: TGTGCCAGTAGTTCAATCGGTGGCGGGAGCTCATCCGAGCAGTACTTC
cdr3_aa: CASSSIGGGSSSEQYF

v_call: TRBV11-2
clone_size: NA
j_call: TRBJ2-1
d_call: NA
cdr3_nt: TGTGCCAGCAGCTATCGCCCAGGGGATGAGCAGTTCTTC
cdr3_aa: CASSYRPGDEQFF

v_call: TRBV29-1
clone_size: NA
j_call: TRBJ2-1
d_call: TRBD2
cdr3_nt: TGCAGCGTGGGGACTATACTGATCAAGGAGCAGTTCTTC
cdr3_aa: CSVGTILIKEQFF

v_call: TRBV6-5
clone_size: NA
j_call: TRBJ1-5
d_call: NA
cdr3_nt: TGTGCCACCCGGCTTCAGGGAAGCAATCAGCCCCAGCATTTT
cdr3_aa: CATRLQGSNQPQHF

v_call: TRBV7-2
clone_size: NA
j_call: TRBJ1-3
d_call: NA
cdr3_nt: TGTGCCAGCAGCAACGGACAGCTAAGCTCTGGAAACACCATATATTTT
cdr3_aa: CASSNGQLSSGNTIYF

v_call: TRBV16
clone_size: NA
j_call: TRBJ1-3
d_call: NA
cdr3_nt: TGTGCCAGCAGCCAAGCGACAGTATTCTCTGGAAACACCATATATTTT
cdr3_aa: CASSQATVFSGNTIYF

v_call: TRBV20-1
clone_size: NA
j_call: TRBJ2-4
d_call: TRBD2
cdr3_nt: TGCAGTGCTAGTGGTAGCGGGAGGGCTGTACTAGCCAAAAACATTCAGTACTTC
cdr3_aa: CSASGSGRAVLAKNIQYF